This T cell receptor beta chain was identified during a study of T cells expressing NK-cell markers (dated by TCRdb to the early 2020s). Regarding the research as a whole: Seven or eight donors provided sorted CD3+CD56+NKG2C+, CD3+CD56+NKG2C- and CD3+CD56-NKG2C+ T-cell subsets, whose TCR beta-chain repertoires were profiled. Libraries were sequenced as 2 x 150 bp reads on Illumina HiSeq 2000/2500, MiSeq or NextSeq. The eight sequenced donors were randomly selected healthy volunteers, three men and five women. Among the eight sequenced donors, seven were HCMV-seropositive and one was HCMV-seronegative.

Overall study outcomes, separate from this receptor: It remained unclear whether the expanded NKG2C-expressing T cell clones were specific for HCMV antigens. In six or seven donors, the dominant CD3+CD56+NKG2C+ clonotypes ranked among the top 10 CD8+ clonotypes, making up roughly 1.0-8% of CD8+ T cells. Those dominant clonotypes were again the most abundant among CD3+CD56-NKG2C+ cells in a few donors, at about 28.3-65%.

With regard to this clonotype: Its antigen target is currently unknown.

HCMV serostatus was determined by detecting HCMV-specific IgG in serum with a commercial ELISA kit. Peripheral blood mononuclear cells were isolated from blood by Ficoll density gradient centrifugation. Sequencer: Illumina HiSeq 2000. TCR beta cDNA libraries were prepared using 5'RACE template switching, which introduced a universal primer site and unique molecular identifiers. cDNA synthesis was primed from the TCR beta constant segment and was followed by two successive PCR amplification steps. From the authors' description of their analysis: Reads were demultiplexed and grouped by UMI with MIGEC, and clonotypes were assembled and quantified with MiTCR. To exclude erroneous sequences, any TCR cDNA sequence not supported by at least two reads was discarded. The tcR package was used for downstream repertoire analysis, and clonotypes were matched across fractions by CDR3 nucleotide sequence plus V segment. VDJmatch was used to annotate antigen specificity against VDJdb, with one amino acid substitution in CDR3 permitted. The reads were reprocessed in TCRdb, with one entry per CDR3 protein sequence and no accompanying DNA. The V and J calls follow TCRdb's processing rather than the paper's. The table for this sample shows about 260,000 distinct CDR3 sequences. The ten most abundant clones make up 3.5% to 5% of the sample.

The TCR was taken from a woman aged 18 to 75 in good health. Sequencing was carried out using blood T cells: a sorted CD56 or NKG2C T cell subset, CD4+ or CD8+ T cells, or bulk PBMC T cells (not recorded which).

CDR3 loop: CASSQGQGRTGNTIYF. The chain is made from TRBV4-1 and TRBJ1-3; as DNA is missing, the TRBD1 call by TCRdb cannot be tested. Inclusive of the bounding cysteine and phenylalanine, the CDR3 is 16 residues long. The DNA is unrecorded. Via the germline V gene, CDR1 is MGHRA and CDR2 YSYEKL.